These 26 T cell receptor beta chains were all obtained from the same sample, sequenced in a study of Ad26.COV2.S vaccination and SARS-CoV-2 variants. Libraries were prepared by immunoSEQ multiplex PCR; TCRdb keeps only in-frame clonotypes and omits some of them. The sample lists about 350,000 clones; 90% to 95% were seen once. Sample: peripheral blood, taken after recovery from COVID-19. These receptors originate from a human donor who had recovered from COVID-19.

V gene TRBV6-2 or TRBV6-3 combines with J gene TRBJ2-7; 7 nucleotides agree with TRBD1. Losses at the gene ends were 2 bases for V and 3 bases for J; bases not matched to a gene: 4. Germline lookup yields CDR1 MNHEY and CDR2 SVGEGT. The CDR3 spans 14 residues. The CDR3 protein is CASSYRGGGYEQYF. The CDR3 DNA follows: TGTGCCAGCAGTTACCGAGGGGGCGGCTACGAGCAGTACTTC.

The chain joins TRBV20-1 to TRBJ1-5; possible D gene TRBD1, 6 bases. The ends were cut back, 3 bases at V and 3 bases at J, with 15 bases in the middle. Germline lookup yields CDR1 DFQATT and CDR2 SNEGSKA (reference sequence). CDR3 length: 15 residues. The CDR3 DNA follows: TGCAGTGCTAGTCGGGCGTGGGGGGCCAATCAGCCCCAGCATTTT. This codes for CSASRAWGANQPQHF.

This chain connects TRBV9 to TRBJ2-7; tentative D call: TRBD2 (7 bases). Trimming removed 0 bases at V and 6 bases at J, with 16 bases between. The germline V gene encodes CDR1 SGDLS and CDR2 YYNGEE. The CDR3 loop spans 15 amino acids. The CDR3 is CASSVESRGPSEQYF. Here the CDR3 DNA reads TGTGCCAGCAGCGTAGAGTCGCGGGGGCCCTCCGAGCAGTACTTC.

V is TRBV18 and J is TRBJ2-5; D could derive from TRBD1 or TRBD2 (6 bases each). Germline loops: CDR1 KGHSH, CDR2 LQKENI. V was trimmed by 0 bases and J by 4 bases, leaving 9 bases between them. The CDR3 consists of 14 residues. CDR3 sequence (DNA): TGTGCCAGCTCACCACCTTCGGGGGCAGAGACCCAGTACTTC. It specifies CASSPPSGAETQYF.

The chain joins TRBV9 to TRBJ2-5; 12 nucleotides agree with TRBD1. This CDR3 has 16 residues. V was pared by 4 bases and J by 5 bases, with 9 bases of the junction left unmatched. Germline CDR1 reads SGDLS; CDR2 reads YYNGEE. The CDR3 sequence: CASSTGGQGARETQYF. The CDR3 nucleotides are TGTGCCAGCAGCACCGGGGGACAGGGGGCAAGGGAGACCCAGTACTTC. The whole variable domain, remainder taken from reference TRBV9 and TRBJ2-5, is DSGVTQTPKHLITATGQRVTLRCSPRSGDLSVYWYQQSLDQGLQFLIQYYNGEERAKGNILERFSAQQFPDLHSELNLSSLELGDSALYFCASSTGGQGARETQYFGPGTRLLVL.

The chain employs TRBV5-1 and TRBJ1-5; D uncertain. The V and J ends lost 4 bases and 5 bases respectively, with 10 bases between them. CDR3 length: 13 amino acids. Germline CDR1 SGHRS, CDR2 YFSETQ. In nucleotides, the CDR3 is TGCGCCAGCAGCGCCGACGGAGATCAGCCCCAGCATTTT. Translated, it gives CASSADGDQPQHF. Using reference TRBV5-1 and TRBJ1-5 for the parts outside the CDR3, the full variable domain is KAGVTQTPRYLIKTRGQQVTLSCSPISGHRSVSWYQQTPGQGLQFLFEYFSETQRNKGNFPGRFSGRQFSNSRSEMNVSTLELGDSALYLCASSADGDQPQHFGDGTRLSIL.

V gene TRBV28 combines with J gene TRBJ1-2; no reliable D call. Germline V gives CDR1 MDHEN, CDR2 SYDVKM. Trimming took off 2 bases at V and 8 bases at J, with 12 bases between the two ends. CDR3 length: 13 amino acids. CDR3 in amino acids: CASSLVETEGYTF. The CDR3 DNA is TGTGCCAGCAGTTTAGTGGAGACGGAAGGCTACACCTTC.

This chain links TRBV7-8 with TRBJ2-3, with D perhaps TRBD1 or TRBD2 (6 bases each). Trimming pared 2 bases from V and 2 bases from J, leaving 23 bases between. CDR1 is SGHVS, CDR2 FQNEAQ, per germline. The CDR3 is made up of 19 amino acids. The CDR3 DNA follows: TGTGCCAGCAGCTTAAGGACGGGGGCCCCACCCCAATACACAGATACGCAGTATTTT. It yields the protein CASSLRTGAPPQYTDTQYF.

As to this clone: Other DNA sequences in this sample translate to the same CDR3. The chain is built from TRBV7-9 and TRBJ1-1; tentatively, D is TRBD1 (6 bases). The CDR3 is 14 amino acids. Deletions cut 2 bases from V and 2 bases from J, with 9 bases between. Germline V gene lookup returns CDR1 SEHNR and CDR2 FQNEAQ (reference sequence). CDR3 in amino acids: CASSLQGRNTEAFF. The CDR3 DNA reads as TGTGCCAGCAGCTTACAGGGGCGAAACACTGAAGCTTTCTTT.

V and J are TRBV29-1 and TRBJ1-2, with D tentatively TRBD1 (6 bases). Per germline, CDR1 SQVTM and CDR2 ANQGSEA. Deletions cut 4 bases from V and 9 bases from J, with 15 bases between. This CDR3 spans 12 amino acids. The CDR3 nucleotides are TGCAGCGTTGTTGGGGACACTACGAGCTACACCTTC. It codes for CSVVGDTTSYTF. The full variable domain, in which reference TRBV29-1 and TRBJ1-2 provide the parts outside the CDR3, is SAVISQKPSRDICQRGTSLTIQCQVDSQVTMMFWYRQQPGQSLTLIATANQGSEATYESGFVIDKFPISRPNLTFSTLTVSNMSPEDSSIYLCSVVGDTTSYTFGSGTRLTVV.

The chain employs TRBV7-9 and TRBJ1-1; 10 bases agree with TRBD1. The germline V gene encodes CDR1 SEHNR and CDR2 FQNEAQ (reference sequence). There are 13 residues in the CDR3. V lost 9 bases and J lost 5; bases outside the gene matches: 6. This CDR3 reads CASDRGRDTEAFF. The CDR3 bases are TGTGCCAGTGACAGGGGGCGAGATACTGAAGCTTTCTTT.

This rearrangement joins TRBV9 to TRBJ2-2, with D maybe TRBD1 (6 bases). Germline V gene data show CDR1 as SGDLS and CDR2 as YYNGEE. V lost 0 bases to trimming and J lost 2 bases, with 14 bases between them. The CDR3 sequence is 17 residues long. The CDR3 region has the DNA TGTGCCAGCAGCGTAGCTAGGAGACAGGCAAACACCGGGGAGCTGTTTTTT. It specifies CASSVARRQANTGELFF.

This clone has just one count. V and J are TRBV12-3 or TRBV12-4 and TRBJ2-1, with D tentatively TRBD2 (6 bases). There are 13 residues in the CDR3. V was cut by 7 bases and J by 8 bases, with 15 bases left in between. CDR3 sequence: CASTLGAGHEQFF. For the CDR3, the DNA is TGTGCCAGCACGCTAGGGGCGGGGCATGAGCAGTTCTTC.

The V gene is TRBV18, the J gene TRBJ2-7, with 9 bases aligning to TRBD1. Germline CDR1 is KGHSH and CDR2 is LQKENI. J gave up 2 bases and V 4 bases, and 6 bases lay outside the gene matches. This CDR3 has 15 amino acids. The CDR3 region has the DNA TGTGCCAGCTCACTTGGACAGGGGAGGACCTACGAGCAGTACTTC. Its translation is CASSLGQGRTYEQYF.

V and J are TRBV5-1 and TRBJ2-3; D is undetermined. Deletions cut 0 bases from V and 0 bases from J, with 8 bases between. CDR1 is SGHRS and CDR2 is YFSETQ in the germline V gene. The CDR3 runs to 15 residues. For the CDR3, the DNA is TGCGCCAGCAGCTTGGACAGACCGAGCACAGATACGCAGTATTTT. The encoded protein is CASSLDRPSTDTQYF. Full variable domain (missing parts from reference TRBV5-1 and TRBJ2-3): KAGVTQTPRYLIKTRGQQVTLSCSPISGHRSVSWYQQTPGQGLQFLFEYFSETQRNKGNFPGRFSGRQFSNSRSEMNVSTLELGDSALYLCASSLDRPSTDTQYFGPGTRLTVL.

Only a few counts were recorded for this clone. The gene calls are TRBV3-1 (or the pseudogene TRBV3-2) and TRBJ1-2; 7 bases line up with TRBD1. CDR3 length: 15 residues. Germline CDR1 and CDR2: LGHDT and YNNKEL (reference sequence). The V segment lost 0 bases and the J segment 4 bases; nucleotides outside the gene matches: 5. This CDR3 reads CASSQDADRPYGYTF. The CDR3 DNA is TGTGCCAGCAGCCAAGATGCGGACAGGCCCTATGGCTACACCTTC.

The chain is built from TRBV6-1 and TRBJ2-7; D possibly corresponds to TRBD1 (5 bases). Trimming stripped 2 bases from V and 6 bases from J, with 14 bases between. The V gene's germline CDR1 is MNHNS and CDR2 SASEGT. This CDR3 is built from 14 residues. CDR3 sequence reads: CASSENAGKGEQYF. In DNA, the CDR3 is TGTGCCAGCAGTGAAAACGCAGGGAAGGGCGAGCAGTACTTC.

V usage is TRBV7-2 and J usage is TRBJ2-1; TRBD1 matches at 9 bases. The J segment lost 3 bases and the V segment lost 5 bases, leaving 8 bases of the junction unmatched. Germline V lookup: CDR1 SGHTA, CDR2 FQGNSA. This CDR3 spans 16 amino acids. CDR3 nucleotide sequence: TGTGCCAGCAGCCTGACCGGGACAGGGATCTACAATGAGCAGTTCTTC. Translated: CASSLTGTGIYNEQFF.

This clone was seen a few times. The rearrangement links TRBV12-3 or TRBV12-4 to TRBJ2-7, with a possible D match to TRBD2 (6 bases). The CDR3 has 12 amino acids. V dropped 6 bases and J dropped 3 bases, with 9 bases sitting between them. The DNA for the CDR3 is TGTGCCAGCAGCCCGACTAGCTACGAGCAGTACTTC. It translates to CASSPTSYEQYF.

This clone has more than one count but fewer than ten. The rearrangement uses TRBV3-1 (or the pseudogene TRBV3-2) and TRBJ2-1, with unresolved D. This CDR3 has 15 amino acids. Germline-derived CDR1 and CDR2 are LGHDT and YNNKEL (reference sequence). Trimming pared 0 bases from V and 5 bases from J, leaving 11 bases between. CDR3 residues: CASSQDLGKHNEQFF. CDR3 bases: TGTGCCAGCAGCCAAGATTTGGGCAAACACAATGAGCAGTTCTTC.

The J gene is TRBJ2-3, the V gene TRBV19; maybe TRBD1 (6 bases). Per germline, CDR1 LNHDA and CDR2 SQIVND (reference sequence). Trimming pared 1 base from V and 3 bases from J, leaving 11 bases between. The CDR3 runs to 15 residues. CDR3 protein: CASSIGNRATDTQYF. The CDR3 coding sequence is TGTGCCAGTAGTATAGGGAACAGGGCAACAGATACGCAGTATTTT.

As DNA, the CDR3 is TGTGCCAGCAGTGTCCTACCCCCATCCGGGGGGGTAGTCAACACCGGGGAGCTGTTTTTT. Its protein product is CASSVLPPSGGVVNTGELFF. V and J are TRBV6-1 and TRBJ2-2; 8 bases fit TRBD2. Germline CDR1 and CDR2: MNHNS and SASEGT. CDR3 length: 20 amino acids. With 4 bases clipped from V and 2 bases from J, the junction kept 18 bases outside the gene matches.

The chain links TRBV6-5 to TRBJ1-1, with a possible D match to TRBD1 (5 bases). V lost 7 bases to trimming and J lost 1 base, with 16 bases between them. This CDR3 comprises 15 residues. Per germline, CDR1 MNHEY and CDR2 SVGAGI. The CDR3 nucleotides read TGTGCCAGCACACCTGGGGGAAGCTGGAACACTGAAGCTTTCTTT. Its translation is CASTPGGSWNTEAFF.

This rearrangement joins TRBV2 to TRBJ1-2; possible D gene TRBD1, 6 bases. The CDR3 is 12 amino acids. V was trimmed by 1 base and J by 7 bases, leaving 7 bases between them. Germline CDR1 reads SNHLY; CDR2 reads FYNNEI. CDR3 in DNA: TGTGCCAGCAGTGAAGGAGGGGGTGGCTACACCTTC. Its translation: CASSEGGGGYTF.

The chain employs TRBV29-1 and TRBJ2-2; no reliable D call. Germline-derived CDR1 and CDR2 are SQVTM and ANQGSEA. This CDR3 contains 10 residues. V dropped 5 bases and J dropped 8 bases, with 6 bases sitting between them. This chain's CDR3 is CSVWMGELFF. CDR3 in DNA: TGCAGCGTTTGGATGGGGGAGCTGTTTTTT.

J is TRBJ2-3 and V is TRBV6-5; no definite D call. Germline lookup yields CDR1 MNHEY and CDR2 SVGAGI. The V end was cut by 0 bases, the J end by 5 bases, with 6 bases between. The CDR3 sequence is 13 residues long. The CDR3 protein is CASSYSALDTQYF. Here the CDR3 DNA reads TGTGCCAGCAGTTACTCGGCTTTAGATACGCAGTATTTT.